This T cell receptor beta chain was retrieved from a study of blood T cell repertoires in COVID-19. Study summary: The origin of the acute and convalescent COVID-19 samples was the United States, Italy and Spain.

CDR1 and CDR2 (germline): SNHLY, FYNNEI. The CDR3 has 13 residues. Between the trimmed V and J ends, which lost 7 bases and 5 bases, there was a span of 11 bases. Authors' analysis steps: Scientists estimated how many nucleated cells there were by amplifying reference gene primers. Data came from immunoSEQ multiplex PCR; TCRdb stores just in-frame clones and leaves some out. V, J and clone size reflect that table, while D and trimming were determined from the DNA. Found here are roughly 290,000 clones, around 87% of them singletons; the top ten hold around 8%. Sequencing input: peripheral blood. The genes are TRBV2 and TRBJ1-4, with a weak D call TRBD1 (6 bases). The sequence was obtained from a woman in her forties or fifties who had recovered from COVID-19. CDR3 region: CASNLDRNEKLFF. The CDR3 region has the DNA TGTGCCAGCAACTTGGACAGAAATGAAAAACTGTTTTTT.